One and the same sample provided the 31 T cell receptor beta chains below, sequenced in a study of blood T cell repertoires in COVID-19. Profiled with immunoSEQ multiplex PCR; TCRdb holds only in-frame clones, not every one. Of around 160,000 clones in the sample, 85% to 90% were seen once. Sequences were obtained from PBMCs or T cells enriched from blood (not recorded which). These receptors originate from a woman aged 25 to 39 with acute COVID-19.

The chain employs TRBV2 and TRBJ1-2, with TRBD1 matching 8 bases. Germline-derived CDR1 and CDR2 are SNHLY and FYNNEI. The CDR3 extends over 14 amino acids. V dropped 5 bases and J dropped 8; count of bases not matched to a gene: 10. CDR3 in DNA: TGTGCCAGCAGTCCGCCCGGACAGGGCATGGGCTACACCTTC. It yields the protein CASSPPGQGMGYTF.

For the CDR3, the DNA is TGTGCCAGCAGTCCCCTGTTCAGCGTCGCCCACCACAATGAGCAGTTCTTC. Protein: CASSPLFSVAHHNEQFF. The V and J genes are TRBV28 and TRBJ2-1, with D hard to call. V was pared by 5 bases and J by 5 bases, with 22 bases between. The CDR3 totals 17 residues. Germline lookup yields CDR1 MDHEN and CDR2 SYDVKM.

This clone was seen just once. The chain combines TRBV2 with TRBJ2-2; 9 bases are a match to TRBD2. V trimming: 8 bases; J trimming: 1 base; junction bases outside the gene matches: 2. This CDR3 is built from 14 residues. The germline gives CDR1 SNHLY, CDR2 FYNNEI. This CDR3 is CASVSGRNTGELFF. CDR3 bases: TGTGCCAGCGTTAGCGGGAGGAACACCGGGGAGCTGTTTTTT. Variable domain in full (rest from reference TRBV2 and TRBJ2-2): EPEVTQTPSHQVTQMGQEVILRCVPISNHLYFYWYRQILGQKVEFLVSFYNNEISEKSEIFDDQFSVERPDGSNFTLKIRSTKLEDSAMYFCASVSGRNTGELFFGEGSRLTVL.

This clone has at least ten counts. The J gene is TRBJ1-2, the V gene TRBV2; 7 bases are shared with TRBD1. Trimming took 0 bases from V and 6 from J; bases not matched to a gene: 7. The CDR3 consists of 15 residues. The germline CDR1 and CDR2 sequences are SNHLY and FYNNEI. CDR3 DNA sequence: TGTGCCAGCAGTGAAGCGCAGGGGGAGTTGGATGGCTACACCTTC. Amino acids: CASSEAQGELDGYTF.

This sequence joins TRBV7-2 and TRBJ2-2; a possible D gene is TRBD2 (6 bases). V was pared by 5 bases and J by 5 bases, with 21 bases between. Germline CDR1 is SGHTA and CDR2 is FQGNSA. The CDR3 totals 17 residues. CDR3 sequence: CASSRGIAAITTGELFF. In DNA form, the CDR3 reads TGTGCCAGCAGCCGCGGCATAGCGGCCATAACAACCGGGGAGCTGTTTTTT.

V and J are TRBV7-2 and TRBJ1-1; D remains ambiguous. This CDR3 is built from 14 residues. CDR1 and CDR2 from the germline V gene are SGHTA and FQGNSA. V dropped 3 bases and J dropped 1 base, with 9 bases sitting between them. CDR3 in amino acids: CASSFGLGNTEAFF. The CDR3 nucleotides are TGTGCCAGCAGCTTCGGCCTAGGGAACACTGAAGCTTTCTTT.

The chain combines TRBV10-3 with TRBJ1-2; TRBD1 matches 8 bases. The V gene end was trimmed by 11 bases and the J gene end by 5 bases; junction bases not matched to a gene: 10. The CDR3 loop spans 13 amino acids. CDR1 is ENHRY, CDR2 SYGVKD, per germline. This CDR3 is CAAWTGREYGYTF. In DNA form, the CDR3 reads TGTGCCGCCTGGACAGGGCGGGAATATGGCTACACCTTC.

The genes are TRBV4-3 and TRBJ1-4; TRBD1 aligns across 7 bases. Germline V CDR1 and CDR2: LGHNA, YSLEER. J was trimmed by 8 bases and V by 4 bases; bases with no gene match: 10. This CDR3 has 15 residues. This CDR3 is CASSLSGDSDEKLFF. CDR3 bases: TGCGCCAGCAGCCTCTCAGGGGACAGTGACGAAAAACTGTTTTTT.

Written as DNA, the CDR3 is TGTGCCAGTAGTATAAGGGCCGGGACTGACACTGAAGCTTTCTTT. Encoded protein: CASSIRAGTDTEAFF. The genes are TRBV19 and TRBJ1-1, with a tentative D call TRBD1 (5 bases). This CDR3 region has 15 residues. V lost 2 bases and J lost 3, with 13 bases in between. The germline gives CDR1 LNHDA, CDR2 SQIVND (reference sequence).

The V gene is TRBV27, the J gene TRBJ2-7, with 7 bases that match TRBD2. Looked up from germline, CDR1 is MNHEY and CDR2 is SMNVEV (reference sequence). CDR3 size: 14 residues. With 5 bases clipped from V and 6 bases from J, the junction kept 10 bases outside the gene matches. The CDR3 nucleotides are TGTGCCAGCAGTCCGTTTGGGAGGGGAGGCGAGCAGTACTTC. This gives the protein CASSPFGRGGEQYF.

Details on this clone: The sample has other DNA sequences that encode this CDR3 too. The J gene is TRBJ2-5, the V gene TRBV5-1, with 10 bases aligning to TRBD1. The V segment lost 0 bases and the J segment 3 bases; nucleotides outside the gene matches: 2. Germline V gene lookup returns CDR1 SGHRS and CDR2 YFSETQ. This CDR3 contains 15 residues. The CDR3 sequence is CASSLGGTGEETQYF. DNA of the CDR3: TGCGCCAGCAGCTTGGGTGGGACAGGGGAAGAGACCCAGTACTTC.

The chain joins TRBV5-4 to TRBJ2-5, with 8 bases aligning to TRBD1. Trimming cost V 4 bases and J 7 bases; bases outside gene matches: 12. Germline CDR1 SGHNT, CDR2 YYREEE (reference sequence). The CDR3 sequence is 15 residues long. This CDR3 reads CASSQTTGVAGTQYF. In nucleotides, the CDR3 is TGTGCCAGCAGCCAGACGACAGGGGTGGCGGGGACCCAGTACTTC. The complete variable domain, with remaining parts taken from reference TRBV5-4 and TRBJ2-5, reads ETGVTQSPTHLIKTRGQQVTLRCSSQSGHNTVSWYQQALGQGPQFIFQYYREEENGRGNFPPRFSGLQFPNYSSELNVNALELDDSALYLCASSQTTGVAGTQYFGPGTRLLVL.

The chain carries TRBV28 and TRBJ1-1; the D gene is possibly TRBD1 (6 bases). Germline V CDR1 and CDR2: MDHEN, SYDVKM. The ends were cut back, 10 bases at V and 5 bases at J, with 11 bases in the middle. This CDR3 region has 11 residues. CDR3 residues: CATKGGTEAFF. The CDR3 DNA follows: TGTGCCACCAAGGGGGGGACTGAAGCTTTCTTT.

V and J are TRBV29-1 and TRBJ1-2; a weak D match, TRBD1 (5 bases). Trimming removed 3 bases at V and 3 bases at J, with 11 bases between. CDR3 length equals 13 residues. The V gene's germline CDR1 is SQVTM and CDR2 ANQGSEA. CDR3 in amino acids: CSVDVQGHYGYTF. The CDR3 DNA reads TGCAGCGTTGACGTTCAGGGTCACTATGGCTACACCTTC.

This chain links TRBV6-6 with TRBJ2-7; 9 bases map to TRBD2. The CDR3 is 13 residues long. In germline, CDR1 is MNHNY, CDR2 SVGAGI (reference sequence). J gave up 7 bases and V 8 bases, and 9 bases lay outside the gene matches. CDR3 region: CASRAGTSNEQYF. The CDR3 coding sequence is TGTGCCAGCCGGGCCGGGACTAGCAATGAGCAGTACTTC.

In this sample, this clone turned up once. The CDR3 DNA reads as TGCGCCAGCAGCTTAGATCCGGGACAGGGTAATGAGCAGTTCTTC. Residues: CASSLDPGQGNEQFF. The genes are TRBV5-1 and TRBJ2-1; 9 bases map to TRBD1. The CDR3 spans 15 residues. After removal of 2 bases from V and 7 bases from J, the junction contained 7 bases not matched to a gene. Germline-derived CDR1 and CDR2 are SGHRS and YFSETQ.

This clone has only a few counts. The chain joins TRBV27 to TRBJ1-1; 8 bases agree with TRBD1. V shed 6 bases and J 1 base; nucleotides not matched to a gene: 4. Germline CDR1 and CDR2: MNHEY and SMNVEV (reference sequence). The CDR3 is 14 amino acids. DNA for the CDR3: TGTGCCAGCAGAGGGACAGGAGAGAACACTGAAGCTTTCTTT. Protein: CASRGTGENTEAFF.

The chain employs TRBV19 and TRBJ2-3; the D gene is possibly TRBD2 (6 bases). The CDR3 is 16 residues long. Germline V lookup: CDR1 LNHDA, CDR2 SQIVND (reference sequence). V was pared by 1 base and J by 0 bases, with 11 bases between. The CDR3 region is CASSIGPGLSTDTQYF. For the CDR3, the DNA is TGTGCCAGTAGTATAGGCCCGGGACTGAGCACAGATACGCAGTATTTT.

V and J are TRBV11-3 and TRBJ2-1; 7 positions agree with TRBD2. CDR3 length: 15 residues. Germline-derived CDR1 and CDR2 are SGHNT and YENEEA. V was pared by 5 bases and J by 6 bases, with 10 bases of the junction left unmatched. CDR3 nucleotides: TGTGCCAGCAGCCTCCGGGACTACCCGGTCAATGAGCAGTTCTTC. This translates into CASSLRDYPVNEQFF.

Here the CDR3 DNA reads TGCGCCAGCAGCTGGACAGGGTCATCCTTCACAGATACGCAGTATTTT. Its translation is CASSWTGSSFTDTQYF. J is TRBJ2-3 and V is TRBV5-1, with TRBD1 identical over 8 bases. Germline V gene data show CDR1 as SGHRS and CDR2 as YFSETQ. This CDR3 has 16 residues. The trim removed 3 bases at V and 2 bases at J, leaving 8 bases unmatched.

This clone was found once. The chain joins TRBV9 to TRBJ2-5, with TRBD1 matching 10 bases. Germline lookup yields CDR1 SGDLS and CDR2 YYNGEE. This CDR3 has 14 residues. J lost 5 bases, V lost 2 bases, and 3 bases had no gene match. CDR3 protein: CASSVGQGTETQYF. The CDR3 coding sequence is TGTGCCAGCAGCGTGGGACAGGGGACCGAGACCCAGTACTTC. Looking up the rest from reference TRBV9 and TRBJ2-5 gives the full variable domain: DSGVTQTPKHLITATGQRVTLRCSPRSGDLSVYWYQQSLDQGLQFLIQYYNGEERAKGNILERFSAQQFPDLHSELNLSSLELGDSALYFCASSVGQGTETQYFGPGTRLLVL.

The chain carries TRBV7-9 and TRBJ2-3; D possibly corresponds to TRBD2 (6 bases). The germline gives CDR1 SEHNR, CDR2 FQNEAQ (reference sequence). This CDR3 has 15 residues. V shed 2 bases and J shed 3 bases, with 12 bases lying between them. CDR3 DNA sequence: TGTGCCAGCAGCTTACTCGGGGGAGAGACAGATACGCAGTATTTT. Translated, it gives CASSLLGGETDTQYF. Based on the CDR3 plus reference TRBV7-9 and TRBJ2-3, the full variable domain is DTGVSQNPRHKITKRGQNVTFRCDPISEHNRLYWYRQTLGQGPEFLTYFQNEAQLEKSRLLSDRFSAERPKGSFSTLEIQRTEQGDSAMYLCASSLLGGETDTQYFGPGTRLTVL.

The V gene is TRBV19, the J gene TRBJ2-4; 9 bases line up with TRBD2. Germline V gene sequence: CDR1 LNHDA, CDR2 SQIVND (reference sequence). After removal of 10 bases from V and 1 base from J, the junction contained 17 bases not matched to a gene. The CDR3 has 18 residues. As DNA, the CDR3 is TGTGCCACCATGGACCCACTTAAAACTAGCGGGGCCAAAAACATTCAGTACTTC. Translated: CATMDPLKTSGAKNIQYF.

V gene TRBV29-1 combines with J gene TRBJ2-1; 8 positions agree with TRBD1. Germline V gives CDR1 SQVTM, CDR2 ANQGSEA. V lost 6 bases and J lost 16; bases outside the gene matches: 17. The CDR3 extends over 13 amino acids. The CDR3 here is CSVLGQGPPAKFF. The CDR3 region has the DNA TGCAGCGTCCTCGGACAGGGTCCCCCTGCGAAATTCTTC.

V gene TRBV19 combines with J gene TRBJ2-7; 8 bases are a match to TRBD2. This CDR3 is 17 amino acids long. CDR1 LNHDA and CDR2 SQIVND come from the germline V gene (reference sequence). Trimming removed 5 bases from V and 2 bases from J; junction bases left unmatched: 14. CDR3 region: CASSGSATGTRTYEQYF. CDR3 sequence (DNA): TGTGCCAGTAGTGGCTCGGCAACCGGGACTAGAACCTACGAGCAGTACTTC.

V and J are TRBV7-9 and TRBJ2-3, with TRBD2 matching over 11 bases. CDR3 length: 17 residues. Germline V gene lookup returns CDR1 SEHNR and CDR2 FQNEAQ (reference sequence). After removal of 5 bases from V and 2 bases from J, the junction contained 9 bases not matched to a gene. CDR3 loop: CASSITSGSLVTDTQYF. Written as DNA, the CDR3 is TGTGCCAGCAGCATTACTAGCGGGAGTCTGGTCACAGATACGCAGTATTTT.

The chain uses TRBV23-1 and TRBJ2-3; 9 bases map to TRBD1. TRBV23-1 is sorted into the ORF group, with uncertain function. The J segment lost 2 bases and the V segment lost 3 bases, leaving 24 bases of the junction unmatched. CDR3 length: 22 amino acids. CDR3 region: CASSHPAIRGPGQGTSTDTQYF. The CDR3 region has the DNA TGCGCCAGCAGTCACCCAGCAATCCGGGGTCCGGGACAGGGAACCTCCACAGATACGCAGTATTTT.

The chain recombines TRBV20-1 with TRBJ1-1, with D unclear. The CDR3 totals 11 residues. With 5 bases removed from V and 0 bases from J, the gap between germline ends came to 4 bases. Germline V gives CDR1 DFQATT, CDR2 SNEGSKA (reference sequence). The CDR3 DNA reads TGCAGTGCTGGCATGAACACTGAAGCTTTCTTT. Protein product: CSAGMNTEAFF.

The rearrangement uses TRBV24-1 and TRBJ2-5; 8 nucleotides line up with TRBD2. After removal of 3 bases from V and 1 base from J, the junction contained 6 bases not matched to a gene. The CDR3 contains 16 residues. Germline lookup yields CDR1 KGHDR and CDR2 SFDVKD. CDR3 sequence reads: CATSDPTSGAQETQYF. CDR3 in DNA: TGTGCCACCAGTGATCCTACTAGCGGAGCCCAAGAGACCCAGTACTTC.

V usage is TRBV5-4 and J usage is TRBJ2-5; 7 positions match TRBD1. The CDR3 covers 14 residues. The germline V gene encodes CDR1 SGHNT and CDR2 YYREEE (reference sequence). After removal of 4 bases from V and 0 bases from J, the junction contained 3 bases not matched to a gene. The CDR3 DNA is TGTGCCAGCAGCACAGGGACAGACCAAGAGACCCAGTACTTC. Translating it yields CASSTGTDQETQYF.

The rearrangement links TRBV5-1 to TRBJ1-3; D possibly corresponds to TRBD1 (5 bases). The CDR3 has 16 residues. Trimming removed 0 bases at V and 0 bases at J, with 10 bases between. Germline V gene sequence: CDR1 SGHRS, CDR2 YFSETQ. CDR3 loop: CASSLGGTSSGNTIYF. The CDR3 DNA is TGCGCCAGCAGCTTGGGGGGCACCTCCTCTGGAAACACCATATATTTT. The variable domain in full, completed from reference TRBV5-1 and TRBJ1-3, reads KAGVTQTPRYLIKTRGQQVTLSCSPISGHRSVSWYQQTPGQGLQFLFEYFSETQRNKGNFPGRFSGRQFSNSRSEMNVSTLELGDSALYLCASSLGGTSSGNTIYFGEGSWLTVV.